Described below is a single TCR beta chain sequence and its context. Its specificity is unknown. The sample belongs to a study of shared clonotypes between healthy human individuals. General observations from the study: Despite large depth, rarefaction showed incomplete sorted-subset sequencing.

Replicate sorted-subset PCRs were loaded with 150 to 250 ng DNA, about 30,000 T cell genomes. The method was immunoSEQ multiplex PCR; TCRdb's version includes in-frame clones alone and lacks a portion of them. The table records about 2,100,000 clones, approximately 94% of them present only once. Naive CD8 cells were CD45RO-negative, positively selected for CCR7, excluding terminally differentiated effector memory CD45RA+ cells. The germline V and J ends were trimmed by 6 bases and 6 bases, with 15 bases remaining between them. The CDR3 is 14 residues long. The germline CDR1 and CDR2 sequences are MGHDK and SYGVNS.

The sequence derives from a man younger than 30 in good health. Some clones in this sample may be carry-over from other donors' samples. The chain uses TRBV25-1 and TRBJ2-1; D is unclear. Specimen: naive CD8+ T cells from PBMCs. The CDR3 region is CASSLGSILNEQFF. The CDR3 DNA follows: TGTGCCAGCAGCCTTGGATCCATTCTCAATGAGCAGTTCTTC. The full variable domain, in which reference TRBV25-1 and TRBJ2-1 provide the parts outside the CDR3, is EADIYQTPRYLVIGTGKKITLECSQTMGHDKMYWYQQDPGMELHLIHYSYGVNSTEKGDLSSESTVSRIRTEHFPLTLESARPSHTSQYLCASSLGSILNEQFFGPGTRLTVL.